Shown below are 31 T cell receptor beta chains from a single sample sequenced in a study of cytomegalovirus exposure and HLA in healthy donors. In the PCR, 60 Vbeta and 13 Jbeta primers were used. Clones were read by immunoSEQ multiplex PCR, and TCRdb kept only the in-frame ones, dropping some. The sample totals tens of thousands of clones. The sequenced material came from PBMCs. These receptors all come from a woman aged 25 to 39 in good health and CMV-seronegative.

The chain combines TRBV5-5 with TRBJ2-1, with D hard to call. CDR3 length: 13 amino acids. Germline V gene data show CDR1 as SGHKS and CDR2 as YYEKEE (reference sequence). V was cut by 4 bases and J by 9 bases, with 14 bases left in between. The CDR3 is CASSRSDTSEQFF. In nucleotides, the CDR3 is TGTGCCAGCAGCCGTAGTGACACTTCTGAGCAGTTCTTC.

The J gene is TRBJ2-1, the V gene TRBV5-1; 10 nucleotides match TRBD2. Unmatched junction bases numbered 12, after V lost 4 bases and J lost 8 bases. The CDR3 has 16 residues. The germline V gene encodes CDR1 SGHRS and CDR2 YFSETQ. The CDR3 loop reads CASSLTPSGSGDEQFF. The CDR3 DNA follows: TGCGCCAGCAGCCTTACGCCTAGCGGGAGCGGCGATGAGCAGTTCTTC.

CDR3 DNA: TGTGCCAGCAGCTTAGGCCCAGTCGGCAGGGCCTACGAGCAGTACTTC. This gives the protein CASSLGPVGRAYEQYF. This rearrangement joins TRBV13 to TRBJ2-7; tentative D call: TRBD1 (5 bases). Trimming removed 0 bases from V and 2 bases from J, with 14 bases in between. This CDR3 spans 16 amino acids. The germline V gene has CDR1 PRHDT and CDR2 FYEKMQ (reference sequence).

The J gene is TRBJ1-2, the V gene TRBV4-2, with TRBD1 matching over 10 bases. This CDR3 spans 16 amino acids. V lost 1 base, J lost 4 bases, and 6 bases stayed unmatched. Per the germline V gene, CDR1 is LGHNA and CDR2 is YNFKEQ. The CDR3 nucleotides are TGTGCCAGCAGCCAAGGTGGCCGGGACAGGGGCTATGGCTACACCTTC. Its protein is CASSQGGRDRGYGYTF.

The chain couples TRBV20-1 to TRBJ2-5; D gene ambiguous. The CDR3 totals 11 residues. The V gene lost 0 bases and the J gene lost 7 bases, with 6 bases spanning the gap. Germline V lookup: CDR1 DFQATT, CDR2 SNEGSKA (reference sequence). The CDR3 spells CSARDLGTQYF. Written as DNA, the CDR3 is TGCAGTGCTAGAGACCTAGGGACCCAGTACTTC.

The chain has TRBV5-1 and TRBJ2-5; 10 bases agree with TRBD2. The V gene end was trimmed by 3 bases and the J gene end by 5 bases; junction bases not matched to a gene: 16. The CDR3 is 18 residues long. Germline CDR1 is SGHRS and CDR2 is YFSETQ. The CDR3 loop reads CASSSGGLAGASMETQYF. The DNA of the CDR3 is TGCGCCAGCAGCTCTGGGGGGCTAGCGGGGGCCTCGATGGAGACCCAGTACTTC.

V usage is TRBV5-1 and J usage is TRBJ1-2; D call uncertain. The germline V gene encodes CDR1 SGHRS and CDR2 YFSETQ. The CDR3 is 15 amino acids. Trimming stripped 5 bases from V and 4 bases from J, with 18 bases between. The CDR3: CASRQTEGSVYGYTF. The CDR3 DNA reads as TGCGCCAGCAGGCAAACCGAGGGCAGCGTCTATGGCTACACCTTC.

V is TRBV12-5 and J is TRBJ2-1; TRBD2 matches at 8 bases. The V gene's germline CDR1 is LGHNT and CDR2 FRNRAP. This CDR3 has 17 amino acids. V trimming: 6 bases; J trimming: 3 bases; junction bases outside the gene matches: 13. The CDR3 DNA follows: TGTGCTAGTGGCCCTGACCGGCTAGCGGGCGTCTACAATGAGCAGTTCTTC. It is translated as CASGPDRLAGVYNEQFF.

The rearrangement uses TRBV27 and TRBJ1-4; perhaps TRBD1 as D (6 bases). Germline CDR1 and CDR2: MNHEY and SMNVEV (reference sequence). The CDR3 runs 14 residues. V was trimmed by 5 bases and J by 8 bases, leaving 15 bases between them. CDR3 nucleotide sequence: TGTGCCAGCAGTCAAACAGGGATAGGAGAAAAACTGTTTTTT. Amino acid sequence: CASSQTGIGEKLFF.

The chain links TRBV18 to TRBJ2-1; perhaps TRBD2 as D (6 bases). The CDR3 spans 16 residues. The V gene's germline CDR1 is KGHSH and CDR2 LQKENI. V dropped 3 bases and J dropped 4 bases, with 16 bases sitting between them. CDR3 coding DNA: TGTGCCAGCTCACCTAGTACATTAGCGGATTACAATGAGCAGTTCTTC. Its translation is CASSPSTLADYNEQFF. The full variable domain, rest sourced from reference TRBV18 and TRBJ2-1, is NAGVMQNPRHLVRRRGQEARLRCSPMKGHSHVYWYRQLPEEGLKFMVYLQKENIIDESGMPKERFSAEFPKEGPSILRIQQVVRGDSAAYFCASSPSTLADYNEQFFGPGTRLTVL.

This chain connects TRBV7-8 to TRBJ2-3; 9 bases are shared with TRBD2. The CDR3 totals 17 residues. Unmatched junction bases numbered 7, after V lost 2 bases and J lost 1 base. From germline, CDR1 is SGHVS and CDR2 FQNEAQ. Here the CDR3 DNA reads TGTGCCAGCAGCTTACGAGTAGCGGGAGCCCGCACAGATACGCAGTATTTT. Protein sequence: CASSLRVAGARTDTQYF.

Details on this clone: Other DNA sequences from this sample encode an identical CDR3 as well. The J gene is TRBJ1-1, the V gene TRBV5-1, with unresolved D. From germline, CDR1 is SGHRS and CDR2 YFSETQ. V was pared by 4 bases and J by 0 bases, with 13 bases between. This CDR3 contains 15 residues. The chain's CDR3 is CASSPFAGLNTEAFF. Written as DNA, the CDR3 is TGCGCCAGCAGCCCCTTTGCGGGCTTGAACACTGAAGCTTTCTTT.

The V call is TRBV5-1, the J call TRBJ2-7, with 7 bases fitting TRBD2. The germline V gene encodes CDR1 SGHRS and CDR2 YFSETQ. The junction had 13 bases not matched to a gene; V was cut back by 4 bases and J by 6 bases. The CDR3 loop spans 15 amino acids. The CDR3 loop is CASSPSEGRAPEQYF. In DNA, the CDR3 is TGCGCCAGCAGCCCCAGCGAGGGGAGGGCCCCCGAGCAGTACTTC.

The chain joins TRBV18 to TRBJ2-1; D is unresolved. Germline V gene lookup returns CDR1 KGHSH and CDR2 LQKENI. V lost 3 bases and J 3 bases, leaving 6 bases between the germline ends. The CDR3 is made up of 13 amino acids. The CDR3 spells CASSPNIYNEQFF. For the CDR3, the DNA is TGTGCCAGCTCACCTAATATCTACAATGAGCAGTTCTTC. The variable domain in full, completed from reference TRBV18 and TRBJ2-1, reads NAGVMQNPRHLVRRRGQEARLRCSPMKGHSHVYWYRQLPEEGLKFMVYLQKENIIDESGMPKERFSAEFPKEGPSILRIQQVVRGDSAAYFCASSPNIYNEQFFGPGTRLTVL.

The CDR3 reads CSAGRGNEQFF. CDR3 nucleotide sequence: TGCAGTGCTGGTAGGGGCAATGAGCAGTTCTTC. The gene calls are TRBV20-1 and TRBJ2-1, with a possible D match to TRBD1 (5 bases). The length of the CDR3 is 11 residues. V lost 5 bases and J 6 bases, leaving 8 bases between the germline ends. The germline gives CDR1 DFQATT, CDR2 SNEGSKA (reference sequence).

V usage is TRBV9 and J usage is TRBJ1-2; 9 bases align to TRBD1. The V and J ends lost 6 bases and 4 bases, in that order; junction bases with no gene match: 13. Germline V gene sequence: CDR1 SGDLS, CDR2 YYNGEE. There are 16 residues in the CDR3. The DNA of the CDR3 is TGTGCCAGCAACGGTCACCCGGGACAGGGAATCTATGGCTACACCTTC. It codes for CASNGHPGQGIYGYTF.

V gene TRBV6-1 combines with J gene TRBJ2-7; tentatively, D is TRBD1 (6 bases). Between the trimmed V and J ends, which lost 0 bases and 7 bases, there was a span of 16 bases. The germline V gene encodes CDR1 MNHNS and CDR2 SASEGT. The CDR3 length is 15 residues. In nucleotides, the CDR3 is TGTGCCAGCAGTGAAGCCCCTACAGGGCCGGGTGAGCAGTACTTC. Its protein product is CASSEAPTGPGEQYF.

The rearrangement links TRBV28 to TRBJ2-7; 8 nucleotides line up with TRBD2. V dropped 6 bases and J dropped 1; count of bases not matched to a gene: 8. The CDR3 extends over 15 amino acids. The germline V gene encodes CDR1 MDHEN and CDR2 SYDVKM. In DNA, the CDR3 is TGTGCCAGCAGACCGAGCGGGGGACCTTCCTACGAGCAGTACTTC. It encodes CASRPSGGPSYEQYF. The whole variable domain, filled in from reference TRBV28 and TRBJ2-7, reads DVKVTQSSRYLVKRTGEKVFLECVQDMDHENMFWYRQDPGLGLRLIYFSYDVKMKEKGDIPEGYSVSREKKERFSLILESASTNQTSMYLCASRPSGGPSYEQYFGPGTRLTVT.

The V call is TRBV6-1, the J call TRBJ1-5; D not resolved. Germline CDR1 reads MNHNS; CDR2 reads SASEGT. This CDR3 has 14 residues. V was trimmed by 3 bases and J by 2 bases, leaving 8 bases between them. The CDR3: CASSEGRGNQPQHF. CDR3 bases: TGTGCCAGCAGTGAGGGTCGGGGCAATCAGCCCCAGCATTTT.

The chain combines TRBV19 with TRBJ2-3; 8 bases fit TRBD1. With V trimmed by 6 bases and J by 5 bases, 13 bases remained unmatched. Germline values: CDR1 LNHDA, CDR2 SQIVND (reference sequence). The CDR3 spans 16 residues. The CDR3 loop is CASSSTPTGARDTQYF. CDR3 coding DNA: TGTGCCAGTAGCTCAACACCGACAGGGGCTAGAGATACGCAGTATTTT.

The chain employs TRBV30 and TRBJ1-2; TRBD1 is a possible D gene (6 bases). CDR3 size: 12 residues. Germline V CDR1 and CDR2: GTSNPN, SVGIG (reference sequence). V was trimmed by 0 bases and J by 9 bases, leaving 11 bases between them. The CDR3 loop is CAWSVQGRSYTF. The CDR3 DNA follows: TGTGCCTGGAGTGTACAGGGAAGAAGCTACACCTTC.

The V gene is TRBV30, the J gene TRBJ2-1; D ambiguous. This CDR3 contains 13 residues. Germline values: CDR1 GTSNPN, CDR2 SVGIG (reference sequence). With 4 bases removed from V and 7 bases from J, the gap between germline ends came to 14 bases. The CDR3 sequence: CAWTPMRVNEQFF. CDR3 in DNA: TGTGCCTGGACCCCTATGAGAGTAAATGAGCAGTTCTTC.

The chain has TRBV4-2 and TRBJ2-6, with a weak D call TRBD1 (6 bases). Trimming removed 2 bases at V and 0 bases at J, with 8 bases between. The CDR3 contains 16 residues. In germline, CDR1 is LGHNA, CDR2 YNFKEQ. CDR3 nucleotide sequence: TGTGCCAGCAGCCAACGGGACATCTCTGGGGCCAACGTCCTGACTTTC. This codes for CASSQRDISGANVLTF.

Concerning this clone: The junction shows a germline mismatch at one end, possibly a read error. The rearrangement uses TRBV7-7 and TRBJ2-2; a possible D gene is TRBD1 (7 bases). Germline V CDR1 and CDR2: SSHAT, FNYEAQ (reference sequence). This CDR3 region has 13 residues. This CDR3 is CASSLVAGGQLFF. In DNA form, the CDR3 reads TGTGCTAGCAGCTTAGTCGCAGGGGGGCAGCTGTTTTTT.

The rearrangement joins TRBV5-8 to TRBJ1-1, with 7 bases fitting TRBD1. Germline CDR1 is SGHTS and CDR2 is YDEGEE. This CDR3 contains 14 residues. J gave up 4 bases and V 4 bases, and 7 bases lay outside the gene matches. The CDR3: CASSRPTGATEAFF. CDR3 nucleotide sequence: TGTGCCAGCAGCCGACCTACAGGGGCCACTGAAGCTTTCTTT.

The V call is TRBV6-5, the J call TRBJ1-6; D uncertain. Looked up from germline, CDR1 is MNHEY and CDR2 is SVGAGI. Trimming shortened V by 0 bases and J by 9 bases, and 9 bases separated the two germline ends. The CDR3 has 14 amino acids. The CDR3 nucleotides are TGTGCCAGCAGTTACTCGGTGCGGTCTTCACCCCTCCACTTT. Its protein is CASSYSVRSSPLHF.

CDR3 in DNA: TGTGCCAGTAGCCCTAGGAGCGGGAGTAATGAGCAGTTCTTC. Encoded protein: CASSPRSGSNEQFF. V and J are TRBV19 and TRBJ2-1; 8 bases match TRBD2. This CDR3 comprises 14 residues. In germline, CDR1 is LNHDA, CDR2 SQIVND (reference sequence). Trimming removed 6 bases from V and 7 bases from J; junction bases left unmatched: 8.

Notes on this clone: Additional DNA sequences in this sample encode the identical CDR3. The genes are TRBV9 and TRBJ2-3; 11 bases match TRBD2. CDR1 SGDLS and CDR2 YYNGEE come from the germline V gene. Trimming cost V 3 bases and J 3 bases; bases outside gene matches: 3. The CDR3 totals 15 residues. As DNA, the CDR3 is TGTGCCAGCAGCGGCCTAGCGGGGGGAACAGATACGCAGTATTTT. This sequence encodes CASSGLAGGTDTQYF.

The chain is built from TRBV6-6 and TRBJ1-2, with D possibly being TRBD1 (5 bases). The V end was cut by 0 bases, the J end by 1 base, with 9 bases between. Germline loops: CDR1 MNHNY, CDR2 SVGAGI (reference sequence). CDR3 length equals 15 residues. The CDR3 nucleotides read TGTGCCAGCAGTTACTCGACAGTTGATAACTATGGCTACACCTTC. Translated, it gives CASSYSTVDNYGYTF.

The chain carries TRBV19 and TRBJ2-3; TRBD2 aligns across 10 bases. There are 13 residues in the CDR3. CDR1 and CDR2 from the germline V gene are LNHDA and SQIVND (reference sequence). V dropped 10 bases and J dropped 3; count of bases not matched to a gene: 4. DNA of the CDR3: TGTGCCACAACGACTAGCGGGACAGATACGCAGTATTTT. Translation: CATTTSGTDTQYF.

The gene calls are TRBV9 and TRBJ1-1; maybe TRBD1 (6 bases). The CDR3 consists of 15 residues. Trimming took off 4 bases at V and 4 bases at J, with 17 bases between the two ends. CDR1 and CDR2 from the germline V gene are SGDLS and YYNGEE. For the CDR3, the DNA is TGTGCCAGCAGCCCACTTGCGGCAGGGGTCACTGAAGCTTTCTTT. Its protein product is CASSPLAAGVTEAFF.